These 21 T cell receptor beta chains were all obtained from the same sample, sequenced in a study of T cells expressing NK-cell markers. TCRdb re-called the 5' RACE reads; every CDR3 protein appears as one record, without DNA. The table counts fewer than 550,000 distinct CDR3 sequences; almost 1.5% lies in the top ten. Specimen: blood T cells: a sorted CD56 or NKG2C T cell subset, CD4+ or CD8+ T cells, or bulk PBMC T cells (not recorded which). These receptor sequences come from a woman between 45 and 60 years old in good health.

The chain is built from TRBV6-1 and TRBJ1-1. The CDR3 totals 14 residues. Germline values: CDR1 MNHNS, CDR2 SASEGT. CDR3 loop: CATALTLEVSEAFF.

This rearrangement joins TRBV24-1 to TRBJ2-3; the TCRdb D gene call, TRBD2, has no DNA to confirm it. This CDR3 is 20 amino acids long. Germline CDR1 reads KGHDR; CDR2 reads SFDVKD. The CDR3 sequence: CATSDWKGKPGTSHTDTQYF.

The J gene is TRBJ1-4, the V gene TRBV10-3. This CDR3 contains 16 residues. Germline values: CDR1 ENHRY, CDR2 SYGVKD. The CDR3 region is CAISESPPGLNEKLFF.

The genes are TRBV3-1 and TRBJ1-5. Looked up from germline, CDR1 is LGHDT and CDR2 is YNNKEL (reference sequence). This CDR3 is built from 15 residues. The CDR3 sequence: CASSQVLGGNQPQHF.

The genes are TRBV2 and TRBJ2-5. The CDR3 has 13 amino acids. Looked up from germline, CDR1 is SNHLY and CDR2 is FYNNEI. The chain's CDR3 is CASTVTSWETQYF.

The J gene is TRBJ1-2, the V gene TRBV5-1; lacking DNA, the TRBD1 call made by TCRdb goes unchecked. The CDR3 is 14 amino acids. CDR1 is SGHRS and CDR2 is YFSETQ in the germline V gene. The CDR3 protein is CASSLIQGSDGYTF.

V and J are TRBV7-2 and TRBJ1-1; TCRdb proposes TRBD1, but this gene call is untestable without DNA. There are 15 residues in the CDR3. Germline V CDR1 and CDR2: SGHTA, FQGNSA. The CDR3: CASSSLGGWNTEAFF.

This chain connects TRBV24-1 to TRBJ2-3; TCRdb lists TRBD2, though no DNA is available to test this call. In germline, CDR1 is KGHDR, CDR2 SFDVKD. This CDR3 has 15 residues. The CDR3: CATSARRESTDTQYF.

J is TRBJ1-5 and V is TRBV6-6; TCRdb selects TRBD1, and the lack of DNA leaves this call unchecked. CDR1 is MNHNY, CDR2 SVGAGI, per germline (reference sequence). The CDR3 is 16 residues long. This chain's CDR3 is CASSFGPGQINQPQHF.

This CDR3 is CSVGLVAGGSYNEQFF. This sequence joins TRBV29-1 and TRBJ2-1; TCRdb's assignment of TRBD2 cannot be checked, as there is no DNA. CDR1 is SQVTM and CDR2 is ANQGSEA in the germline V gene. The CDR3 consists of 16 residues.

The CDR3 sequence: CASSGTGGGNEQFF. The chain combines TRBV2 with TRBJ2-1; lacking DNA, the TRBD1 call made by TCRdb goes unchecked. Germline V gene data show CDR1 as SNHLY and CDR2 as FYNNEI. This CDR3 spans 14 amino acids.

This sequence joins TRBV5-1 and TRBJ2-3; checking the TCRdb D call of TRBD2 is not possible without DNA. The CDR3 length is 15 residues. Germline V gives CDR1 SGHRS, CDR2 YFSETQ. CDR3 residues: CASSAGEVSADTQYF. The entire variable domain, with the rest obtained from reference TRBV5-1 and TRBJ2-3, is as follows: KAGVTQTPRYLIKTRGQQVTLSCSPISGHRSVSWYQQTPGQGLQFLFEYFSETQRNKGNFPGRFSGRQFSNSRSEMNVSTLELGDSALYLCASSAGEVSADTQYFGPGTRLTVL.

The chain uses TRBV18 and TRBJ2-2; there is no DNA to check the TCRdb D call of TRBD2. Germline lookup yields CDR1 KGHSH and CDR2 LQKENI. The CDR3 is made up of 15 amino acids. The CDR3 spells CASSPPGTSTGELFF. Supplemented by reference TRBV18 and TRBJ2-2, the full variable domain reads NAGVMQNPRHLVRRRGQEARLRCSPMKGHSHVYWYRQLPEEGLKFMVYLQKENIIDESGMPKERFSAEFPKEGPSILRIQQVVRGDSAAYFCASSPPGTSTGELFFGEGSRLTVL.

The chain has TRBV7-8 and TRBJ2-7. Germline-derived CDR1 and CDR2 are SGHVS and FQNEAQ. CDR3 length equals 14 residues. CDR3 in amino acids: CASSLGPSSYEQYF.

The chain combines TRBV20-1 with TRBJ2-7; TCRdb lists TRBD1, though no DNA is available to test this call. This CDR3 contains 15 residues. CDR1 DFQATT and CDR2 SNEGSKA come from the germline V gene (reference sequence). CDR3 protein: CSARRGTGGSYEQYF.

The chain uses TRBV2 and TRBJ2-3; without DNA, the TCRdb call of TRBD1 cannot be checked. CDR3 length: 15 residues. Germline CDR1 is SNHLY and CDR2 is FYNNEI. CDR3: CASSSDWGRTDTQYF.

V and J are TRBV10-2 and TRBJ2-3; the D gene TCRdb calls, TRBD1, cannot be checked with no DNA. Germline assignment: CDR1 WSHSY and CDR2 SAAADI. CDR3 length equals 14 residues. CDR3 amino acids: CASRQGYRTDTQYF.

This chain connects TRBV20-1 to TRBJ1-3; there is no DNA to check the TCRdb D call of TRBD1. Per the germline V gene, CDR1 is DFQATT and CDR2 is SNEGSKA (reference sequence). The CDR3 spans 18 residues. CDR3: CSARGTRGTVNSGNTIYF.

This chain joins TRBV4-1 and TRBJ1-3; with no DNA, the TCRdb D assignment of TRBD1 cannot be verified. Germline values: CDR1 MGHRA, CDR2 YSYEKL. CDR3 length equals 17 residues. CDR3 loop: CASSQGQAKSSGNTIYF.

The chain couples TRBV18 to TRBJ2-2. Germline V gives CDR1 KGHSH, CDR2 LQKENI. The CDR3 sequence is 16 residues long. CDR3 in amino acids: CASSPSLVVNTGELFF.

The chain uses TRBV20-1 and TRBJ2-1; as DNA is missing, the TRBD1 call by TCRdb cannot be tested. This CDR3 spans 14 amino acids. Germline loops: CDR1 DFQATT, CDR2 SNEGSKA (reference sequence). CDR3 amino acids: CNAQATGLNNEQFF.